This is a list of T cell receptor beta chains from one sample in a study of T cells in Graves' hyperthyroidism and ophthalmopathy. TCRdb redid the calling of the multiplex PCR reads with MiXCR, one entry per CDR3 protein. The sample lists hundreds of thousands of distinct CDR3 sequences, approximately 14% occurring once. The sequencing input was blood. These receptor sequences come from a woman between 18 and 29 years old with Graves' hyperthyroidism that later progressed to Graves' ophthalmopathy. CDR3s include the opening cysteine and the closing phenylalanine or tryptophan. The D gene is left open where the match is weak. Size tells how often a clone was seen (once, few, many) or the class of an expanded clone, and some rows leave it out.

J gene | V gene | D gene | clone size | CDR3 DNA | CDR3 protein
TRBJ2-6 | TRBV6-7 | TRBD1 | . | TGTGCCAGAGGTGGGGGACAGGCGGGCTCTGGGGCCAACGTCCTGACTTTC | CARGGGQAGSGANVLTF
TRBJ1-2 | TRBV28 | TRBD1 | many | TGTGCCAGCAGTCCCCACTTTCTGGGGACAGGGGGCGCAGGTGGCTACACCTTC | CASSPHFLGTGGAGGYTF
TRBJ2-7 | TRBV12-3/TRBV12-4 | . | many | TGTGCCAGCAGTTCGGGAGAGGGGCAGTACTTC | CASSSGEGQYF
TRBJ2-7 | TRBV16 | . | many | TGTGCCAGCAGCCAATACGGGCAGGGGCCAAAGCAGTACTTC | CASSQYGQGPKQYF
TRBJ2-5 | TRBV7-9 | . | many | TGTGCCAGCAGCTTAAACTTCGGAGAGACCCAGTACTTC | CASSLNFGETQYF
TRBJ2-5 | TRBV28 | TRBD2 | . | TGTGCCAGCTACCCGGGACTATCGGGTCGGGAGACCCAGTACTTC | CASYPGLSGRETQYF
TRBJ2-1 | TRBV19 | . | . | TGTGCCAGTAGTGAGAGACAGTATAGCAATGAGCAGTTCTTC | CASSERQYSNEQFF
TRBJ2-7 | TRBV10-3 | . | . | TGTGCCACACAAGGGGCTAGCGGCGACAGGGCCCTCTACGAGCAGTACTTC | CATQGASGDRALYEQYF
TRBJ2-3 | TRBV28 | . | many | TGTGCCAGCAGTTCCGGGGAATTTAGCACAGATACGCAGTATTTT | CASSSGEFSTDTQYF
TRBJ1-1 | TRBV7-9 | . | . | TGTGCCAGCAGCTCCCAGAGGTATTTGAACACTGAAGCTTTCTTT | CASSSQRYLNTEAFF
TRBJ2-7 | TRBV7-6 | . | few | TGTGCCAGCAGCTTAGCGGGTTGGGAGCAAGGAACCTACGAGCAGTACTTC | CASSLAGWEQGTYEQYF
TRBJ2-6 | TRBV10-2 | . | . | TGCGCCAGCAGAGAGGGACTCTCTGGGGCCAACGTCCTGACTTTC | CASREGLSGANVLTF
TRBJ1-1 | TRBV20-1 | . | many | TGCAGTGCTAGAGCCCCGCAACCGGTGAACGGAGCTTTCTTT | CSARAPQPVNGAFF
TRBJ2-1 | TRBV4-3 | . | . | TGCGCCAGCAGCCAAGAACAGGGTTCCCACAATGAGCAGTTCTTC | CASSQEQGSHNEQFF
TRBJ2-3 | TRBV24-1 | TRBD2 | few | TGTGCCACCGGGAGCGGGAGAATGACAGATACGCAGTATTTT | CATGSGRMTDTQYF
TRBJ2-5 | TRBV9 | . | many | TGTGCCAGCAGCGTAGCATCGGGGACAGAGACCCAGTACTTC | CASSVASGTETQYF
TRBJ2-1 | TRBV7-9 | . | many | TGTGCCAGCAGCCCCCCTGGCGGGGCGCGGAATGAGCAGTTCTTC | CASSPPGGARNEQFF
TRBJ2-2 | TRBV28 | TRBD1 | many | TGTGCCAGCAGTCAATTGACAGGGGTGAGAACCGGGGAGCTGTTTTTT | CASSQLTGVRTGELFF
TRBJ2-2 | TRBV2 | TRBD2 | many | TGTGCCAGCAGTCTAGCGGGATACGTCGGCGGGGAGCTGTTTTTT | CASSLAGYVGGELFF
TRBJ1-2 | TRBV3-1 | TRBD1 | many | TGTGCCAGCAGCCAAGTCGGGACAGTTCTCGAGGGGTATGGCTACACCTTC | CASSQVGTVLEGYGYTF
TRBJ2-3 | TRBV18 | . | many | TGTGCCAGCTCACCATTTAACAGGGCTACAGATACGCAGTATTTT | CASSPFNRATDTQYF